This entry is about one T cell receptor beta chain. Its antigen is not yet known. Base quality data are lacking; no much larger clone is found one base away. This sample was taken from a study of shared clonotypes between healthy human individuals (dated by TCRdb to 2019 to 2021). With respect to the entire study: The cohort comprised a couple of women and a few men aged 18 to 49 years. To increase sequencing depth and limit assay-specific biases, TCR repertoire library preparation and sequencing were carried out by different laboratories using diverse techniques. Per donor, three plates each were used for CD4 naive and CD4 memory, two for CD8 naive, and one for CD8 memory. Each donor's leukapheresis produced roughly between roughly 0.85 and 9.5 billion PBMCs. To estimate repertoire size and how much clonotype sharing occurs between individuals, the study deeply sequenced the blood TCR repertoires of several healthy adults. General conclusions and limits of the study: Sharing across four donors was observed for roughly 5% of naive CD4, less than 4% of naive CD8, 2% to 2.5% of memory CD4, and roughly 0.43% of memory CD8 clonotypes. Based on pairwise subsampling, the degree of clonotype sharing among donors was expected to be affected by sequencing depth. Sampling was limited to blood, and TCR repertoires in tissue likely differ from TCR repertoires in blood. Compared with non-shared clonotypes, the clonotypes found in all four sorted-subset donors had higher generation probabilities. Naive subsets generally had larger estimated clonotype richness than memory subsets did. Rarefaction of sorted-subset datasets indicated incomplete sequencing despite the large sequencing depth. Because the study included a small number of donors, the genetic and exposure-history diversity represented was limited.

The donors were healthy, HIV-negative adults with no recently reported acute infections or vaccinations. Every donor was a Caucasian adult residing in Nashville, Tennessee, USA. CD4+ T cells were enriched through magnetic negative selection, after which naive cells were positively selected on CD45RA and the remaining negative fraction served as the memory subset. Blood was collected by leukapheresis, and PBMCs were isolated by Ficoll-Histopaque density gradient centrifugation and then cryopreserved in liquid nitrogen vapor phase. Analytical flow cytometry was used to check the purity and quantity of every magnetically sorted T cell population. Each sorted fraction had its genomic DNA isolated and then quantified by UV absorbance on a Nanodrop 2000c. Using the deep immunoSEQ assay, TCR CDR3 regions were amplified from genomic DNA by multiplex PCR. For each cell subset, the extracted genomic DNA was distributed evenly across all wells of several immunoSEQ 96-well plates, and each plate served as one replicate. For sorted subsets, 200 to 250 ng of genomic DNA, equivalent to about 30,000 T cell genomes, went into each replicate PCR. Purified libraries were measured with a Qubit 3.0 fluorometer, size-checked on a Bioanalyzer 2100, and measured again with the KAPA Library Quantification kit. A separate single-read 150-cycle Illumina NextSeq 550 flow cell was used to sequence each immunoSEQ 96-well plate. The authors processed their data as follows. Because the immunoSEQ output held only junctional sequences and lacked quality scores, the filtering could not match the filtering applied to full-length reads. Sequences were annotated with PyIR, a Python wrapper for IgBLAST v1.9, and V/J genes and CDR3 were assigned using IMGT germline references. Reads with weak V/J assignments (E-value above 1e-6), missing CDR3, stop codons, out-of-frame junctions, or ambiguous translated residues were removed. V3J clonotypes were defined as sequences sharing an identical inferred V gene, J gene, and CDR3 amino acid sequence. The percentage overlap between two repertoires was calculated by dividing the number of shared unique clonotypes by the size of the smaller repertoire. Repertoire richness was assessed with RTK rarefaction, the Chao1 estimator, and Recon v2.1 estimates of unobserved clonotypes. Generation probabilities for all TCRbeta clonotypes obtained by the gDNA method from a handful of donors were computed using OLGA. TCRdb stores this immuneACCESS table with in-frame sequences only. Part of the clones is absent; in the studies checked, under half of the shortfall reflects unresolved V genes, and no reason is known for the rest. The DNA was the basis for D and trimming; V, J and clone size are from that table. The sample yields roughly 2 million clones; 85% to 95% were counted once. In total, the top ten clones hold 0.1% to 0.15% of the sample.

V is reduced by 0 bases and J by 2 bases, leaving a spacing of 11 bases between them. From cysteine to phenylalanine, the CDR3 is 15 amino acids long. Of the read, only the CDR3 DNA is kept; its 45 bases are in frame from base 1. The germline V gene (reference sequence) sets CDR1 to SGHNT and CDR2 to YYREEE. The chain couples TRBV5-4 to TRBJ1-1, and the D gene may be TRBD1, 5 bases matching. The sequenced sample was naive CD4+ T cells sorted from blood. Explained via the paper, the cell subset or site label denotes: CD45RA+ positively selected. This sequence originates from a man younger than 35 in good health. In nucleotide form, the sequence is TGTGCCAGCAGCTTGGAAACAGGACCCAACACTGAAGCTTTCTTT. Its protein is CASSLETGPNTEAFF.